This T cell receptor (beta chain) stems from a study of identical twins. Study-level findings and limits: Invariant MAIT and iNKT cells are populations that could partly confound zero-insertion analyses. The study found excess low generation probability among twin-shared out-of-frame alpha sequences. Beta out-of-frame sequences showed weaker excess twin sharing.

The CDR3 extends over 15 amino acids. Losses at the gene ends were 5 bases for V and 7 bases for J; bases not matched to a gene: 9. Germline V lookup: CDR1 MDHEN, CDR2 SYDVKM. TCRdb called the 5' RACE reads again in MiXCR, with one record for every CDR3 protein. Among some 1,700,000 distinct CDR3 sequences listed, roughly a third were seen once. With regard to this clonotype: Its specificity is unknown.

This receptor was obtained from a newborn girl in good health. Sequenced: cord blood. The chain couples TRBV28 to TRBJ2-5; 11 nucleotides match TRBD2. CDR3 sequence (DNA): TGTGCCAGCAGTAATGAGACTAGCGGGATTGGGACCCAGTACTTC. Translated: CASSNETSGIGTQYF.